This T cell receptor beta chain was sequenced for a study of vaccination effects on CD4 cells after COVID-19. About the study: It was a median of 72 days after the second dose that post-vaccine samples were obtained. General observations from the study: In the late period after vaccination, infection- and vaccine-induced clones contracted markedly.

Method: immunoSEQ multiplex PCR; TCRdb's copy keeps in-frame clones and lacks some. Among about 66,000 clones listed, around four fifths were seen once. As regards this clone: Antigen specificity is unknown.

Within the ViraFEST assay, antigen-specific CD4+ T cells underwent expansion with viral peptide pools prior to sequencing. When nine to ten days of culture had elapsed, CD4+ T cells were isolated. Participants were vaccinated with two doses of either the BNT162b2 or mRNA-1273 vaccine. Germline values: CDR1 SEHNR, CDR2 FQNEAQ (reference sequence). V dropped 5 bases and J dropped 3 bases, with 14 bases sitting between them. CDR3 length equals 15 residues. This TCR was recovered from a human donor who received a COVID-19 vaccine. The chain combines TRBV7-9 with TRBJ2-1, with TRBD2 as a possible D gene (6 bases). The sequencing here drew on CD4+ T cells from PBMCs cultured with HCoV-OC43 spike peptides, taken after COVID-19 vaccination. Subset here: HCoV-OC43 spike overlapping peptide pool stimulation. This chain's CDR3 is CASSRGTLGYNEQFF. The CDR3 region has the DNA TGTGCCAGCAGCCGCGGGACGCTGGGCTACAATGAGCAGTTCTTC.